These 6 T cell receptor beta chains were all obtained from the same sample, sequenced in a study of T cell responses to AZD1222 COVID-19 vaccine. Clones were sequenced by immunoSEQ multiplex PCR, and TCRdb holds only the in-frame ones, with some missing. The table has approximately 70,000 clones, around three quarters seen once. The starting material was peripheral blood, obtained 28 days after the second AZD1222 dose. These receptors all stem from an adult who received the AZD1222 COVID-19 vaccine.

Comment on this clone: A read error may produce the germline difference seen at one junction end. The chain couples TRBV6-5 to TRBJ1-5; D call uncertain. The germline CDR1 and CDR2 sequences are MNHEY and SVGAGI. CDR3 length: 14 residues. The CDR3 sequence is CASSYSGSSQPQHF. CDR3 bases: TGTGCCAGCAGTTACTCGGGCAGCAGTCAGCCCCAGCATTTT.

J is TRBJ2-2 and V is TRBV11-1; 7 bases are shared with TRBD1. After removal of 4 bases from V and 6 bases from J, the junction contained 2 bases not matched to a gene. Germline assignment: CDR1 SGHAT and CDR2 FQDESV (reference sequence). The CDR3 loop spans 13 amino acids. DNA of the CDR3: TGTGCCAGCAGCTCACAGGGGCCCGGGGAGCTGTTTTTT. Translation gives CASSSQGPGELFF. Variable domain in full (rest from reference TRBV11-1 and TRBJ2-2): EAEVAQSPRYKITEKSQAVAFWCDPISGHATLYWYRQILGQGPELLVQFQDESVVDDSQLPKDRFSAERLKGVDSTLKIQPAELGDSAMYLCASSSQGPGELFFGEGSRLTVL.

As to this clone: Other DNA sequences in the sample encode the same CDR3. The chain carries TRBV20-1 and TRBJ2-5; 8 positions match TRBD2. CDR1 DFQATT and CDR2 SNEGSKA come from the germline V gene (reference sequence). J was trimmed by 1 base and V by 3 bases; bases with no gene match: 4. CDR3 length equals 14 residues. The CDR3 reads CSASPAGGQETQYF. The CDR3 nucleotides read TGCAGTGCTAGTCCGGCGGGGGGCCAAGAGACCCAGTACTTC.

This clone showed up just once. The chain has TRBV7-9 and TRBJ2-3; either TRBD1 or TRBD2 may supply D (6 bases each). Germline V CDR1 and CDR2: SEHNR, FQNEAQ (reference sequence). V shed 0 bases and J shed 3 bases, with 10 bases lying between them. The CDR3 has 15 residues. The CDR3 DNA sequence: TGTGCCAGCAGCTTAGCCAGGGGAGGTACAGATACGCAGTATTTT. Protein sequence: CASSLARGGTDTQYF.

The V and J genes are TRBV29-1 and TRBJ2-1; tentatively, D is TRBD1 or TRBD2 (5 bases each). V lost 5 bases to trimming and J lost 0 bases, with 11 bases between them. This CDR3 has 14 residues. CDR1 SQVTM and CDR2 ANQGSEA come from the germline V gene. CDR3 protein: CSVPGTTSYNEQFF. DNA of the CDR3: TGCAGCGTTCCCGGGACCACCTCCTACAATGAGCAGTTCTTC.

J is TRBJ1-1 and V is TRBV7-9, with a possible D match to TRBD1 (6 bases). The CDR3 spans 12 residues. Per germline, CDR1 SEHNR and CDR2 FQNEAQ (reference sequence). V was trimmed by 5 bases and J by 4 bases, leaving 8 bases between them. Written as DNA, the CDR3 is TGTGCCAGCAGCCCAGGGGCCACTGAAGCTTTCTTT. This translates into CASSPGATEAFF.